This is a list of T cell receptor beta chains from one sample in a study of blood T cell repertoires in COVID-19. The table came from immunoSEQ multiplex PCR; TCRdb's copy has only in-frame clones and leaves some out. The sample contains about 160,000 clones, approximately 80% of which appear only once. Sequencing used peripheral blood. The receptor source for this set is a woman at least 80 years old with acute or convalescent COVID-19. Each CDR3 is given with its conserved first and last residue. D genes are given only for firm matches. Expanded clones are given a class, and other clones once, few, many or no size at all.

V gene,J gene,D gene,clone size,CDR3 DNA,CDR3 protein
TRBV25-1,TRBJ1-6,TRBD1,.,TGTGCCAGCAGTGGGACAGGGCTCTCACCCCTCCACTTT,CASSGTGLSPLHF
TRBV7-6,TRBJ2-7,TRBD1,once,TGTGCCAGCAGTCTCGATACAGGGGGCTACGAGCAGTACTTC,CASSLDTGGYEQYF
TRBV28,TRBJ1-3,.,.,TGTGCCAGCAGTTTCGGGGGTACTGGAAACACCATATATTTT,CASSFGGTGNTIYF
TRBV2,TRBJ1-1,.,.,TGTGCCAGCAGTGAAGGGATACAGAAAGCTTTCTTT,CASSEGIQKAFF
TRBV7-9,TRBJ2-2,.,many,TGTGCCAGCAGCTGGAACCCAGGACATAACACCGGGGAGCTGTTTTTT,CASSWNPGHNTGELFF
TRBV7-8,TRBJ1-2,.,.,TGTGCCAGCAGCCCCTCGGTCTATGGCTACACCTTC,CASSPSVYGYTF
TRBV12-5,TRBJ1-1,TRBD1,.,TGTGCTAGTGGCCGCGGACAGGTCACTGAAGCTTTCTTT,CASGRGQVTEAFF
TRBV6-2/TRBV6-3,TRBJ1-1,.,.,TGTGCCAGCAGTCCGGACAGCAGGGCTTTCTTT,CASSPDSRAFF
TRBV2,TRBJ1-6,.,.,TGTGCCAGCAGTGATGTCCGGGAATCCTATAATTCACCCCTCCACTTT,CASSDVRESYNSPLHF
TRBV11-2,TRBJ2-2,TRBD2,.,TGTGCCAGCAGCCCCGGAGGGGGTAGCGGGGGGGCTTCCGGGGAGCTGTTTTTT,CASSPGGGSGGASGELFF
TRBV2,TRBJ1-4,.,.,TGTGCCAGCAGAAGCGAAGTAAGGACTAATGAAAAACTGTTTTTT,CASRSEVRTNEKLFF
TRBV2,TRBJ2-3,.,.,TGTGCCAGCACCTACGAGGCCGATACGCAGTATTTT,CASTYEADTQYF
TRBV19,TRBJ1-5,.,.,TGTGCCAGTAGTATCTGGGGGCGAGGTGGCAATCAGCCCCAGCATTTT,CASSIWGRGGNQPQHF
TRBV18,TRBJ1-6,.,.,TGTGCCAGCTCACCCAAGGAGCATTCACCCCTCCACTTT,CASSPKEHSPLHF
TRBV12-3/TRBV12-4,TRBJ1-5,.,.,TGTGCCAGCAGGACAGGTAATCAGCCCCAGCATTTT,CASRTGNQPQHF
TRBV3-1/TRBV3-2,TRBJ1-5,TRBD1,once,TGTGCCAGCAGCCAAGGAGGGGGCAACAATCAGCCCCAGCATTTT,CASSQGGGNNQPQHF
TRBV19,TRBJ1-2,TRBD1,.,TGTGCCAGCCGTTCCCGGGGAGAGGGGGCTGGTGGCTACACCTTC,CASRSRGEGAGGYTF
TRBV5-4,TRBJ2-1,.,.,TGTGCCAGCAGCTTTAGCGGACCCTACAATGAGCAGTTCTTC,CASSFSGPYNEQFF
TRBV18,TRBJ1-6,.,.,TGTGCCAGCTCACCACAATTCAGGGGTGATTCACCCCTCCACTTT,CASSPQFRGDSPLHF
TRBV2,TRBJ2-5,.,once,TGTGCCAGCAGTGCCCTCCAAGAGACCCAGTACTTC,CASSALQETQYF
TRBV7-9,TRBJ2-7,.,.,TGTGCCAGCAGCTTACAGGGGAAGGTTGGCGAGCAGTACTTC,CASSLQGKVGEQYF
TRBV5-6,TRBJ1-1,.,many,TGTGCCAGCAGCCAGGCTTGGGTCACGGGGGTAACTGAAGCTTTCTTT,CASSQAWVTGVTEAFF